The following is a T cell receptor (beta chain) sequence with its context. It lacks a known antigen. Coverage ceases 3 residues before the CDR3 finishes, and the germline J gene fills in the end. The data were obtained in a study of T cells in women clearing cervical HPV infection (dated by TCRdb to 2016 to 2018). Looking at the study overall: Cases were some 24 women with histologically confirmed HPV16-related CIN3 or worse, including a couple of invasive cancers. Cases and controls were matched on year of sample collection and on age within five years. Among cases, blood sampling came a median of roughly 140 days after lesion detection, with an interquartile range of about 80 to 230 days. Blood from cases was collected at the visit at which the lesion was first identified, whereas blood from controls was collected once infection was no longer detected. The controls were fewer than 30 women whose single incident HPV16 infection cleared within 12 months with no development of precancer or cancer. The parent cohort enrolled about 10,000 women aged 18 or older in Guanacaste, Costa Rica, in 1993 to 1994 and followed the women for 7 to 8 years. This exploratory proof-of-principle case-control study, nested within the Guanacaste HPV Natural History Study in Costa Rica, compared TCR repertoires among women with different cervical HPV16 outcomes. As quality controls, five blinded duplicates were added to each group, bringing the total to approximately 60 samples made up of around 50 participants and ten or so replicates. HLA typing was available for only a few women, so HLA type could not be excluded as a confounder. Cases had a median age of 34 years and controls had a median age of about 41, with no significant differences in baseline characteristics.

The full study reports these points: Significantly higher TCR repertoire richness was observed in CIN3+ cases than in controls across sequencing depths, whereas no difference in evenness was found. Cases were distinguished from controls with an estimated AUC of over 0.75 by random forest classifiers combining richness and V gene abundances. Because T-cell numbers per sample were unknown, differences in richness could reflect varying T-cell content rather than repertoire biology. Lower TRBV6-7 relative abundance was observed in cases than in controls (around 0.1% versus 0.15%; Bonferroni P = 0.0008). Because of the cross-sectional design, the study could not determine whether the associations came before infection or resulted from infection, and neither effector/memory subsets nor HPV-specific T cells were isolated.

Compared with germline, V lacks 2 bases and J lacks 6 bases; bases without a gene match: 10. From its cysteine to its phenylalanine, the CDR3 spans 16 amino acids. Shown are 39 bases from within the CDR3, in frame from base 1. Via the germline V gene, CDR1 is KGHSH and CDR2 LQKENI. TCR beta CDR3 regions were amplified by multiplex PCR using the immunoSEQ assay from an average of about 1,200 ng genomic DNA per sample. The assay corrected primer bias using a complete synthetic TCR repertoire to establish an amplification baseline. The amplicons were sequenced on the Illumina platform. The study's processing was this. Sequences were error-corrected by clustering with frequency ratios and a modified nearest-neighbor algorithm, then analyzed in the immunoSEQ Analyzer with IMGT gene definitions. At each rarefaction depth, TCR richness and evenness were averaged over 20 rarefaction repeats, and samples with fewer sequences than the depth were excluded. Relative abundances of V, D and J genes were compared between groups using Wilcoxon rank sum tests, with FDR correction applied. For the blinded duplicates, the intraclass correlation was around 95% for TCR richness and averaged 76.4% across roughly 69 gene segments. The clones in this table, taken by TCRdb from immuneACCESS, are in-frame only. Not every clone is retained; where verified, under half of the shortfall comes from an unresolved V gene, and the cause of the rest is unknown. The D gene and trimming were derived from the DNA, and the V and J assignments and clone size from that table. In this sample's table one finds about 16,000 clones. About 6.8% of the sample is held by the ten biggest clonotypes.

Every participant had a single incident cervical HPV16 infection, and women with prevalent HPV16 infections were excluded. Cervical HPV DNA was detected with MY09/MY11 PCR, and genotyping was done with dot-blot hybridization. Around 15 mL of heparinized blood were centrifuged, and the buffy coat was split into aliquots, frozen at -30 degrees C, and then kept at -80 degrees C. QIAGEN kits were used to extract genomic DNA from buffy coat specimens. Sequencing was carried out using blood buffy coat. The receptor was derived from a woman between 18 and 69 years old with a cervical HPV16 infection that either progressed to CIN3+ or cleared (not recorded which). The chain is encoded by TRBV18 joined to TRBJ2-7; 10 nucleotides in the junction match TRBD1. CDR3 region: CASSPTETGGMGEQYF. The part of the CDR3 DNA that was read is TGTGCCAGCTCACCAACCGAGACAGGGGGCATGGGCGAG.